This T cell receptor (beta chain) was identified during a study of blood T cell repertoires in COVID-19. V was pared by 5 bases and J by 2 bases, with 11 bases between. The CDR3 is 14 amino acids. Per the germline V gene, CDR1 is MNHEY and CDR2 is SMNVEV (reference sequence). Clones were read by immunoSEQ multiplex PCR, and TCRdb kept only the in-frame ones, dropping some. The profile shows approximately 350,000 clones, 88% of them singletons. This TCR was sampled from a woman aged 70-85 years with COVID-19, enrolled during active disease. This rearrangement joins TRBV27 to TRBJ2-3; D gene unclear. Sequenced material: peripheral blood. The CDR3 protein is CASSVGTNTDTQYF. The CDR3 nucleotides read TGTGCCAGCAGTGTCGGAACTAACACAGATACGCAGTATTTT.